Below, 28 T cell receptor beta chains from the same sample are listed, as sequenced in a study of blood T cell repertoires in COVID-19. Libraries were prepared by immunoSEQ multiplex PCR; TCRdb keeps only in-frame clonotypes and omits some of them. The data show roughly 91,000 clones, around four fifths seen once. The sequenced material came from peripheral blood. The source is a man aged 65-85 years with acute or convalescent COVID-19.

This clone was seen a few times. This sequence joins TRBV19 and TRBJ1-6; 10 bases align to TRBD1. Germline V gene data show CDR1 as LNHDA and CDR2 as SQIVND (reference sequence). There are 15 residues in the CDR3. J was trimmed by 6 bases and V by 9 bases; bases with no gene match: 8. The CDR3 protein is CASGSGTGVNSPLHF. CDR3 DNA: TGTGCCAGCGGTTCCGGGACAGGGGTTAATTCACCCCTCCACTTT.

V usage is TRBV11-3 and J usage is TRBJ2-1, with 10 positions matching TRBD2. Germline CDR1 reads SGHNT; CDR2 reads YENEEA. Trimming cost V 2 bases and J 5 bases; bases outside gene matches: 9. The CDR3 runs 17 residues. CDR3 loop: CASSLRARAGGNNEQFF. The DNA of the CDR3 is TGTGCCAGCAGCTTAAGGGCACGAGCGGGGGGGAACAATGAGCAGTTCTTC.

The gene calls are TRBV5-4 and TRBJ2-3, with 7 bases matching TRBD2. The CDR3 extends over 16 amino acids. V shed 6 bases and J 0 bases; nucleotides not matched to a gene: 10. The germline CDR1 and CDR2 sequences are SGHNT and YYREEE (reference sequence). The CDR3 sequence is CASTRGGTTSTDTQYF. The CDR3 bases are TGTGCCAGCACCCGCGGGGGAACAACTAGCACAGATACGCAGTATTTT.

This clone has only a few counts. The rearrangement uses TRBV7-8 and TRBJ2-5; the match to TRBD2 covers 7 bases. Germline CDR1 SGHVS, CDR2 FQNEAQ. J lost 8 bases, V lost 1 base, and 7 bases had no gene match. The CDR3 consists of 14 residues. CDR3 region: CASSLGLREPTQYF. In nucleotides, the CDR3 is TGTGCCAGCAGCTTAGGTCTGCGGGAGCCCACCCAGTACTTC.

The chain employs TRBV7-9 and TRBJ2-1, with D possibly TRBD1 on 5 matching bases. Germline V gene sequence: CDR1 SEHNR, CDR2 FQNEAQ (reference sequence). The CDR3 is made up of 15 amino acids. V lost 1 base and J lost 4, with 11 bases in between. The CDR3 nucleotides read TGTGCCAGCAGCTTAGGTGGGGCGCAATACAATGAGCAGTTCTTC. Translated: CASSLGGAQYNEQFF.

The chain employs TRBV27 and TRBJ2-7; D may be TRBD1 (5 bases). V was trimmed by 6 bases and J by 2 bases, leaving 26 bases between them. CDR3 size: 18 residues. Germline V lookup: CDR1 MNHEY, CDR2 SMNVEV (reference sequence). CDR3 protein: CASSRLDQGRVGTYEQYF. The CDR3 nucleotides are TGTGCCAGCAGCCGGTTGGATCAGGGAAGAGTCGGTACCTACGAGCAGTACTTC.

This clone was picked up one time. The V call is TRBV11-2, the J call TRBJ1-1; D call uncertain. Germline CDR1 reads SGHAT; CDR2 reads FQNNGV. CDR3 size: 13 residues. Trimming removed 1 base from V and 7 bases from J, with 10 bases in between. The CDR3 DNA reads TGTGCCAGCAGCTTAGGGCGGGCGCTTGAAGCTTTCTTT. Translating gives CASSLGRALEAFF.

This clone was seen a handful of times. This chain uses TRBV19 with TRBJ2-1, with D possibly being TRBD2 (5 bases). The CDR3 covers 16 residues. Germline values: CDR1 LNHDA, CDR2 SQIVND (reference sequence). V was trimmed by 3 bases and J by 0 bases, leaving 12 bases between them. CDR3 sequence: CASSISSSSSYNEQFF. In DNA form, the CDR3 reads TGTGCCAGTAGTATTTCTAGCAGCAGCTCCTACAATGAGCAGTTCTTC.

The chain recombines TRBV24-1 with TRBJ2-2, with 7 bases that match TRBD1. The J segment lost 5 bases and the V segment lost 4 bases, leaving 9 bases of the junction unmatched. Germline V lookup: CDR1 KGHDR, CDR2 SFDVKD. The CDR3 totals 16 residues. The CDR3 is CATSEVTGWGTGELFF. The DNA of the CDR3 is TGTGCCACCAGTGAAGTGACAGGGTGGGGAACCGGGGAGCTGTTTTTT.

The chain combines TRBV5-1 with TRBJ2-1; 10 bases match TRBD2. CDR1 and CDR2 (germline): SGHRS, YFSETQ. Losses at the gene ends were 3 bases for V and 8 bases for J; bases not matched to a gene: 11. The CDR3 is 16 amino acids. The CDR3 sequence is CASSWKAGGQGDEQFF. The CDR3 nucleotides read TGCGCCAGCAGCTGGAAAGCGGGGGGGCAAGGAGATGAGCAGTTCTTC.

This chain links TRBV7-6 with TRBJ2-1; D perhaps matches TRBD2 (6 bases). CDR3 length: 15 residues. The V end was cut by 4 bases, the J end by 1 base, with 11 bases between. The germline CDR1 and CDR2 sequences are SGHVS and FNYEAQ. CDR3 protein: CASSSTRGSYNEQFF. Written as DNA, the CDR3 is TGTGCCAGCAGCTCAACCCGGGGGTCCTACAATGAGCAGTTCTTC.

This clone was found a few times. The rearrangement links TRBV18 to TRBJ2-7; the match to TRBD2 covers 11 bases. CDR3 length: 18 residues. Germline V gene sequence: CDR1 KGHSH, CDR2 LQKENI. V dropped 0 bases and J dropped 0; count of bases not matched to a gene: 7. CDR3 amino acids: CASSPPRLAGPSSYEQYF. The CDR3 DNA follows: TGTGCCAGCTCACCACCTCGACTAGCGGGGCCAAGCTCCTACGAGCAGTACTTC.

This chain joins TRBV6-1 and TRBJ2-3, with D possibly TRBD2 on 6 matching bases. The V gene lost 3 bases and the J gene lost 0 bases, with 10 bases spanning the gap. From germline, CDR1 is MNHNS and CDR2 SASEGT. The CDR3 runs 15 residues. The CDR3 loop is CASSEGGSSTDTQYF. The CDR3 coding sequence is TGTGCCAGCAGTGAGGGGGGTTCTAGCACAGATACGCAGTATTTT.

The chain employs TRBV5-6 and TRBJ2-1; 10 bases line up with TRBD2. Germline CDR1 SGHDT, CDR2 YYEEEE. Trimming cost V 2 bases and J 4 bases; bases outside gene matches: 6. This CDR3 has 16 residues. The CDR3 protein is CASSLPTSGPYNEQFF. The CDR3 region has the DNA TGTGCCAGCAGCTTACCGACTAGCGGGCCTTACAATGAGCAGTTCTTC.

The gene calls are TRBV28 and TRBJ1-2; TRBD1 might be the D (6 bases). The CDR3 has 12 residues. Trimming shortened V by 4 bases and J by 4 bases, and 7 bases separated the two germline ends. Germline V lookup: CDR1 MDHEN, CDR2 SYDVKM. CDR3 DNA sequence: TGTGCCAGCAGTTCAGGGGTCTATGGCTACACCTTC. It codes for CASSSGVYGYTF.

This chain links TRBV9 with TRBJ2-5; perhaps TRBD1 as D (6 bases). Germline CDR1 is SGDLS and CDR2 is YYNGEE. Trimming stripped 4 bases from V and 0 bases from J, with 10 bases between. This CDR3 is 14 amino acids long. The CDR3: CASSFRDNQETQYF. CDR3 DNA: TGTGCCAGCAGCTTCCGGGACAACCAAGAGACCCAGTACTTC.

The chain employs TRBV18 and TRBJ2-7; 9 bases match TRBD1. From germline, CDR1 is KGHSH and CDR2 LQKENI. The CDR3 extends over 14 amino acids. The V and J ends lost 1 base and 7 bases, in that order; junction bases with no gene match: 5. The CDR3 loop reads CASSPRDRAVEQYF. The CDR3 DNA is TGTGCCAGCTCACCACGGGACAGGGCCGTTGAGCAGTACTTC.

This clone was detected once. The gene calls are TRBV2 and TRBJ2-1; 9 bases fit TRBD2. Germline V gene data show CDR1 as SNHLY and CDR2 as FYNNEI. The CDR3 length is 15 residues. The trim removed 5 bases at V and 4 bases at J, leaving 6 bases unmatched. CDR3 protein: CASSLSGGRYNEQFF. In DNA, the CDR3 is TGTGCCAGCAGTCTCAGCGGGGGGCGTTACAATGAGCAGTTCTTC.

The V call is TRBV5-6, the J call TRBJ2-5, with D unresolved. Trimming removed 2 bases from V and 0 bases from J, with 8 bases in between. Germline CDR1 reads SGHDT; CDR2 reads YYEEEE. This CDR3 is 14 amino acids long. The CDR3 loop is CASSLTVYQETQYF. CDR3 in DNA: TGTGCCAGCAGCTTAACGGTGTACCAAGAGACCCAGTACTTC.

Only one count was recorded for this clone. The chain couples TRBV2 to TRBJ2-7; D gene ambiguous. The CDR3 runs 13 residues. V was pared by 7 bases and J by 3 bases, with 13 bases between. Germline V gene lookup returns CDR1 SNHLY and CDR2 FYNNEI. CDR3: CASTPFGGYEQYF. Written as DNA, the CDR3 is TGTGCCAGCACCCCCTTCGGCGGCTACGAGCAGTACTTC.

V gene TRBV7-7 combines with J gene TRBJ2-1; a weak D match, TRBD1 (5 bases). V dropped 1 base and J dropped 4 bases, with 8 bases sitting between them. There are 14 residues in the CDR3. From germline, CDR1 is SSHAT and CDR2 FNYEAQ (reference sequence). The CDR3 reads CASSLGGTYNEQFF. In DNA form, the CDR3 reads TGTGCCAGCAGCTTAGGGGGCACGTACAATGAGCAGTTCTTC.

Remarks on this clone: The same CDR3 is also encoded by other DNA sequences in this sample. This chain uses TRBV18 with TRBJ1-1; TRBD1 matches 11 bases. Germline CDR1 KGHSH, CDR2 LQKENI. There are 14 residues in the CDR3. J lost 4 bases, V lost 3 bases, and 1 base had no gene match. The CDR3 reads CASSPGTGGTEAFF. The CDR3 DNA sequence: TGTGCCAGCTCACCCGGGACAGGGGGCACTGAAGCTTTCTTT.

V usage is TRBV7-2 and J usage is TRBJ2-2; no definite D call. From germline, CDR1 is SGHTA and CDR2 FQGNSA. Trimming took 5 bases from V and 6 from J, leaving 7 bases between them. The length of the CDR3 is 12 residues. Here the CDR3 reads CASSINAGELFF. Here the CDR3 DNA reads TGTGCCAGCAGCATCAATGCCGGGGAGCTGTTTTTT. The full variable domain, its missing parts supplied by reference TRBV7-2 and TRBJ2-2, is GAGVSQSPSNKVTEKGKDVELRCDPISGHTALYWYRQSLGQGLEFLIYFQGNSAPDKSGLPSDRFSAERTGGSVSTLTIQRTQQEDSAVYLCASSINAGELFFGEGSRLTVL.

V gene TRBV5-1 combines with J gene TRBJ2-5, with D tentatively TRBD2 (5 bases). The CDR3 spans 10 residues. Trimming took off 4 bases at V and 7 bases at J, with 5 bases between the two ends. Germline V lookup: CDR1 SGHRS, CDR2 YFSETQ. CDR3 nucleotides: TGCGCCAGCAGCCGGGGGACCCAGTACTTC. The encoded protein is CASSRGTQYF.

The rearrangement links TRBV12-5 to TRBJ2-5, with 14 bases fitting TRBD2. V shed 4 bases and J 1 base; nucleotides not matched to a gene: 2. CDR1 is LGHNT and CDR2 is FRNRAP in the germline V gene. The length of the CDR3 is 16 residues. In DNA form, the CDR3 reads TGTGCTAGTGGTTGGGGGACTAGCGGGGGCCAAGAGACCCAGTACTTC. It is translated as CASGWGTSGGQETQYF.

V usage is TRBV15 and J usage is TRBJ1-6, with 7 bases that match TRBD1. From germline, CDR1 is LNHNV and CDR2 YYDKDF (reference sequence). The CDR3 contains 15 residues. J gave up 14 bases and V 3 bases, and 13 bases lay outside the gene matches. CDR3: CATSSRQGSFDALHF. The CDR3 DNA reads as TGTGCCACCAGCAGCCGACAGGGAAGCTTTGATGCCCTCCACTTT.

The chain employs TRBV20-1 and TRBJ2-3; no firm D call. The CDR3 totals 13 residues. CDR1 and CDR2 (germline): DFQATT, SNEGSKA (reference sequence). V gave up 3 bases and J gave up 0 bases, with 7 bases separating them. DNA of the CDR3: TGCAGTGCTAGTGAGACTAGCACAGATACGCAGTATTTT. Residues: CSASETSTDTQYF.

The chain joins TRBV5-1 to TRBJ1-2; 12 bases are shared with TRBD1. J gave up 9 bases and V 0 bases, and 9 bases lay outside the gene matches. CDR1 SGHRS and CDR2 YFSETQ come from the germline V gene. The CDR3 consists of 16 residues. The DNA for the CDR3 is TGCGCCAGCAGCTTGGGGACGGGACAGGGGGCTTCGAGCTACACCTTC. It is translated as CASSLGTGQGASSYTF.